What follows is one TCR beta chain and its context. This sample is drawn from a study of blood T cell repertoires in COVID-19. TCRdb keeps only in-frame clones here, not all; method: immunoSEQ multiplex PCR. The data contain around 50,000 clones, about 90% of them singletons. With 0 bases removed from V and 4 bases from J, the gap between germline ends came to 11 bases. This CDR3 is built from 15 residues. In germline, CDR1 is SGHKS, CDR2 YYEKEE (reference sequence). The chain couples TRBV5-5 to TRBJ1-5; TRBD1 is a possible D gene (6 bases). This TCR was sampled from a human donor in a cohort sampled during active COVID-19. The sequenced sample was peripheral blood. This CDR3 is CASSLVPGTNQPQHF. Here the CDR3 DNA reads TGTGCCAGCAGCTTGGTACCCGGGACAAATCAGCCCCAGCATTTT.